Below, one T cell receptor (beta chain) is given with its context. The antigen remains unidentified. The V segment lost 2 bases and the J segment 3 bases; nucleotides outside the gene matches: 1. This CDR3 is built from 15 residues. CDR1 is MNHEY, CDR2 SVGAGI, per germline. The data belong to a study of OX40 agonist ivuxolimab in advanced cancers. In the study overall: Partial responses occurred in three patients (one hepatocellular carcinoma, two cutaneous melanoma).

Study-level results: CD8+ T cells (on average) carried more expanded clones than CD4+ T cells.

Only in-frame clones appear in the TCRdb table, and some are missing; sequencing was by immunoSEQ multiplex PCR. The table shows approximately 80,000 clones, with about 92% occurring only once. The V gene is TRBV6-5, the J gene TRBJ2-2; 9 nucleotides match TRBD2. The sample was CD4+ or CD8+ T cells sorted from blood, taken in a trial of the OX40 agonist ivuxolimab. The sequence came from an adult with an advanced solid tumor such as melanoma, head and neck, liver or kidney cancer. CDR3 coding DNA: TGTGCCAGCAGTTACGGCGGGGGGGACACCGGGGAGCTGTTTTTT. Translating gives CASSYGGGDTGELFF.